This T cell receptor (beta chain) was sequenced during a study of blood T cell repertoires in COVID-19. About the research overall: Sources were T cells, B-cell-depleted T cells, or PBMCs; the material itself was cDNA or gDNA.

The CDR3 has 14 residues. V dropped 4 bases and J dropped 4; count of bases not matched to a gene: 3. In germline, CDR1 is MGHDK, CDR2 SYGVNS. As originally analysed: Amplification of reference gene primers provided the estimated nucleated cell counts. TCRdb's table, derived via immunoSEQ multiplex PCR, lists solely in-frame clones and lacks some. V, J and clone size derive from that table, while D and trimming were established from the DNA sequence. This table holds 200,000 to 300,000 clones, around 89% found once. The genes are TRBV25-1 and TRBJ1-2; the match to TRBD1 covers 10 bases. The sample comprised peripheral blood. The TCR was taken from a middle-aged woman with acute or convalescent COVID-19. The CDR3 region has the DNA TGTGCCAGCAGTGGGACAGGGGGTCTCTATGGCTACACCTTC. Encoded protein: CASSGTGGLYGYTF.